What follows are 31 T cell receptor beta chains derived from one specimen sequenced in a study of cytomegalovirus exposure and HLA in healthy donors. Method: immunoSEQ multiplex PCR; TCRdb's copy keeps in-frame clones and lacks some. Among about 110,000 clones listed, approximately 90% were seen once. Sequencing was done on a sample of PBMCs. These receptors originate from a woman younger than 35 in good health and CMV-seronegative.

The chain is built from TRBV11-2 and TRBJ2-5, with TRBD2 matching over 11 bases. Germline CDR1 is SGHAT and CDR2 is FQNNGV. The CDR3 spans 16 residues. Germline trimming cut 5 bases from V and 6 bases from J; bases unmatched to any gene: 11. The CDR3 sequence is CASSPIAGGLGKTQYF. DNA for the CDR3: TGTGCCAGCAGCCCGATAGCGGGGGGGCTAGGGAAGACCCAGTACTTC. The whole variable domain, remainder taken from reference TRBV11-2 and TRBJ2-5, is EAGVAQSPRYKIIEKRQSVAFWCNPISGHATLYWYQQILGQGPKLLIQFQNNGVVDDSQLPKDRFSAERLKGVDSTLKIQPAKLEDSAVYLCASSPIAGGLGKTQYFGPGTRLLVL.

The rearrangement joins TRBV10-1 to TRBJ2-7, with TRBD1 matching over 7 bases. In germline, CDR1 is WNHNN, CDR2 SYGVQD (reference sequence). Trimming took 8 bases from V and 1 from J; bases not matched to a gene: 5. CDR3 size: 13 residues. The CDR3, as DNA: TGCGCCAGCTCCCTGACAGGGTCCTACGAGCAGTACTTC. This translates into CASSLTGSYEQYF.

The V and J genes are TRBV5-1 and TRBJ1-1, with D maybe TRBD1 (6 bases). Per the germline V gene, CDR1 is SGHRS and CDR2 is YFSETQ. Trimming cost V 1 base and J 6 bases, with 19 bases left between them. The CDR3 is 16 amino acids. Written as DNA, the CDR3 is TGCGCCAGCAGCTTGTCGCTAGGGACATTTAAAGCTGAAGCTTTCTTT. Protein product: CASSLSLGTFKAEAFF.

CDR3 region: CASISPGGGETQYF. For the CDR3, the DNA is TGTGCCAGCATCTCGCCCGGCGGTGGGGAGACCCAGTACTTC. This chain uses TRBV28 with TRBJ2-5, with no clear D. Germline V CDR1 and CDR2: MDHEN, SYDVKM. V was shortened by 7 bases and J by 5 bases, with 17 bases between the two germline ends. The CDR3 sequence is 14 residues long.

This clone has just one count. The V and J genes are TRBV28 and TRBJ2-3; the match to TRBD2 covers 12 bases. This CDR3 spans 19 amino acids. The junction had 11 bases not matched to a gene; V was cut back by 2 bases and J by 2 bases. Germline V CDR1 and CDR2: MDHEN, SYDVKM. CDR3 sequence reads: CASSLGATSGRLLTDTQYF. The CDR3 bases are TGTGCCAGCAGTTTAGGGGCGACTAGCGGGAGACTTCTCACAGATACGCAGTATTTT.

The chain recombines TRBV27 with TRBJ2-3; TRBD1 is a possible D gene (6 bases). The CDR3 covers 15 residues. Germline lookup yields CDR1 MNHEY and CDR2 SMNVEV (reference sequence). Trimming stripped 5 bases from V and 3 bases from J, with 15 bases between. The CDR3 spells CASSHGRGHTDTQYF. CDR3 bases: TGTGCCAGCAGTCACGGACGGGGACATACAGATACGCAGTATTTT.

This chain links TRBV7-3 with TRBJ2-3; TRBD2 matches 11 bases. Per the germline V gene, CDR1 is SGHTA and CDR2 is FQGTGA. The CDR3 contains 15 residues. V shed 5 bases and J 3 bases; nucleotides not matched to a gene: 4. CDR3 region: CASSPTSGVTDTQYF. The CDR3 DNA reads TGTGCCAGCAGCCCGACTAGCGGGGTAACAGATACGCAGTATTTT.

The chain carries TRBV28 and TRBJ1-2; 9 bases line up with TRBD1. Germline values: CDR1 MDHEN, CDR2 SYDVKM. The CDR3 spans 14 residues. V lost 2 bases to trimming and J lost 5 bases; unmatched junction nucleotides: 3. CDR3 bases: TGTGCCAGCAGTTTACCCGGGACAGGGTATGGCTACACCTTC. Protein product: CASSLPGTGYGYTF.

The chain couples TRBV30 to TRBJ1-6; TRBD1 might be the D (5 bases). V gave up 0 bases and J gave up 7 bases, with 13 bases separating them. CDR1 GTSNPN and CDR2 SVGIG come from the germline V gene (reference sequence). The CDR3 is made up of 15 amino acids. The CDR3 DNA reads TGTGCCTGGAGTGTACTAGGGGAGGAGAATTCACCCCTCCACTTT. Protein sequence: CAWSVLGEENSPLHF.

V usage is TRBV6-1 and J usage is TRBJ1-4, with TRBD1 identical over 7 bases. The CDR3 covers 15 residues. In germline, CDR1 is MNHNS, CDR2 SASEGT. V was pared by 5 bases and J by 6 bases, with 9 bases of the junction left unmatched. The CDR3 reads CASSPTGTAHEKLFF. The DNA for the CDR3 is TGTGCCAGCAGTCCAACCGGGACAGCCCATGAAAAACTGTTTTTT.

This rearrangement joins TRBV12-2 to TRBJ1-5. TRBV12-2 is tagged as a pseudogene. This CDR3 is 11 amino acids long. Here the CDR3 reads CAYSYGQPQHF. The CDR3 nucleotides read TGTGCATACTCTTACGGGCAGCCCCAGCATTTT.

This clone was picked up a small number of times. This chain joins TRBV4-2 and TRBJ1-1; possibly TRBD1 for D (6 bases). CDR3 length equals 13 residues. Trimming took off 4 bases at V and 1 base at J, with 7 bases between the two ends. Germline CDR1 and CDR2: LGHNA and YNFKEQ. The CDR3 loop is CASSPQGNTEAFF. The CDR3 nucleotides read TGTGCCAGCAGCCCACAGGGGAACACTGAAGCTTTCTTT.

V usage is TRBV28 and J usage is TRBJ1-2; 12 bases fit TRBD1. The ends lost 6 bases at V and 1 base at J; junction bases unmatched: 9. Germline CDR1 reads MDHEN; CDR2 reads SYDVKM. This CDR3 region has 17 residues. The CDR3 reads CASRGQGALLYNYGYTF. In nucleotides, the CDR3 is TGTGCCAGCAGGGGACAGGGGGCCCTCCTTTATAACTATGGCTACACCTTC.

In nucleotides, the CDR3 is TGTGCCAGCAGCTTAGGAACTATGCAAGAGACCCAGTACTTC. Translating it yields CASSLGTMQETQYF. This chain joins TRBV11-2 and TRBJ2-5; D is undetermined. This CDR3 region has 14 residues. Germline CDR1 SGHAT, CDR2 FQNNGV. Trimming removed 1 base from V and 2 bases from J, with 8 bases in between.

The V and J genes are TRBV2 and TRBJ2-2; a possible D gene is TRBD2 (6 bases). V gave up 8 bases and J gave up 5 bases, with 12 bases separating them. In germline, CDR1 is SNHLY, CDR2 FYNNEI. The CDR3 totals 13 residues. Here the CDR3 DNA reads TGTGCCAGCGCGCGGGAAGGTACCGGGGAGCTGTTTTTT. Its protein product is CASAREGTGELFF.

The chain recombines TRBV7-3 with TRBJ2-3, with TRBD2 identical over 10 bases. Per the germline V gene, CDR1 is SGHTA and CDR2 is FQGTGA. V dropped 0 bases and J dropped 2; count of bases not matched to a gene: 8. The CDR3 sequence is 18 residues long. As DNA, the CDR3 is TGTGCCAGCAGCTTAACTCCACTAGCGGGGAGCCTCACAGATACGCAGTATTTT. It yields the protein CASSLTPLAGSLTDTQYF.

J is TRBJ2-5 and V is TRBV28; 14 nucleotides align to TRBD2. The ends lost 6 bases at V and 9 bases at J; junction bases unmatched: 12. This CDR3 contains 16 residues. The germline V gene encodes CDR1 MDHEN and CDR2 SYDVKM. The CDR3 here is CASRPTSGGGPGSQYF. CDR3 in DNA: TGTGCCAGCAGGCCGACTAGCGGGGGGGGCCCGGGGTCCCAGTACTTC. Full variable domain (rest looked up from reference TRBV28 and TRBJ2-5): DVKVTQSSRYLVKRTGEKVFLECVQDMDHENMFWYRQDPGLGLRLIYFSYDVKMKEKGDIPEGYSVSREKKERFSLILESASTNQTSMYLCASRPTSGGGPGSQYFGPGTRLLVL.

The chain employs TRBV4-2 and TRBJ1-3; 7 bases are a match to TRBD1. Germline V CDR1 and CDR2: LGHNA, YNFKEQ. V lost 1 base and J lost 3; bases outside the gene matches: 3. The CDR3 runs to 15 residues. CDR3 in amino acids: CASSQGQGFGNTIYF. CDR3 nucleotide sequence: TGTGCCAGCAGCCAAGGACAGGGTTTTGGAAACACCATATATTTT.

The V gene is TRBV7-2, the J gene TRBJ1-3; the match to TRBD1 covers 8 bases. The CDR3 extends over 14 amino acids. Looked up from germline, CDR1 is SGHTA and CDR2 is FQGNSA. Germline trimming cut 5 bases from V and 4 bases from J; bases unmatched to any gene: 4. CDR3 in amino acids: CASSPRDRGNTIYF. CDR3 sequence (DNA): TGTGCCAGCAGCCCCAGGGACAGGGGAAACACCATATATTTT. Complete variable domain (other parts from reference TRBV7-2 and TRBJ1-3): GAGVSQSPSNKVTEKGKDVELRCDPISGHTALYWYRQSLGQGLEFLIYFQGNSAPDKSGLPSDRFSAERTGGSVSTLTIQRTQQEDSAVYLCASSPRDRGNTIYFGEGSWLTVV.

V and J are TRBV7-6 and TRBJ2-5, with 9 bases aligning to TRBD1. The junction had 4 bases not matched to a gene; V was cut back by 0 bases and J by 2 bases. This CDR3 is built from 16 residues. Germline V CDR1 and CDR2: SGHVS, FNYEAQ. CDR3 nucleotides: TGTGCCAGCAGCTTAGCCTCTGGGACAGGGCAAGAGACCCAGTACTTC. Its protein is CASSLASGTGQETQYF.

The chain's CDR3 is CVGGATGELFF. The CDR3 DNA is TGTGTCGGGGGGGCAACCGGGGAGCTGTTTTTT. V and J are TRBV10-3 and TRBJ2-2; 8 nucleotides align to TRBD2. Germline CDR1 reads ENHRY; CDR2 reads SYGVKD. The CDR3 contains 11 residues.

This sequence joins TRBV10-1 and TRBJ2-5, with D maybe TRBD1 (5 bases). V was pared by 0 bases and J by 3 bases, with 11 bases between. The CDR3 is 15 residues long. CDR1 WNHNN and CDR2 SYGVQD come from the germline V gene (reference sequence). The CDR3 bases are TGCGCCAGCAGTGAGTCGCTACAGGCGAAAGAGACCCAGTACTTC. The encoded protein is CASSESLQAKETQYF.

This rearrangement joins TRBV5-5 to TRBJ1-5, with 7 nucleotides matching TRBD1. With 1 base clipped from V and 4 bases from J, the junction kept 5 bases outside the gene matches. The CDR3 sequence is 15 residues long. The V gene's germline CDR1 is SGHKS and CDR2 YYEKEE (reference sequence). CDR3 in amino acids: CASSLRAGGNQPQHF. DNA for the CDR3: TGTGCCAGCAGCTTGAGGGCAGGGGGGAATCAGCCCCAGCATTTT.

The chain is built from TRBV14 and TRBJ1-1, with D perhaps TRBD1 (5 bases). CDR3 size: 13 residues. V gave up 10 bases and J gave up 0 bases, with 12 bases separating them. The germline CDR1 and CDR2 sequences are SGHDN and FVKESK. The CDR3 loop is CATQGGVNTEAFF. DNA for the CDR3: TGTGCCACCCAGGGAGGCGTGAACACTGAAGCTTTCTTT.

V gene TRBV4-1 combines with J gene TRBJ2-7; 9 bases align to TRBD1. The CDR3 is 15 residues long. V shed 1 base and J 2 bases; nucleotides not matched to a gene: 3. Germline values: CDR1 MGHRA, CDR2 YSYEKL. CDR3 region: CASSQGGQGPYEQYF. In DNA form, the CDR3 reads TGCGCCAGCAGCCAAGGGGGACAGGGACCCTACGAGCAGTACTTC.

With respect to this clone: At one of its ends the junction is not consistent with the germline gene, which may arise from a read error. CDR3 in amino acids: CASTPRRGGYAGELFF. CDR3 nucleotide sequence: TGTGCTAGCACCCCTCGTCGAGGGGGCTACGCCGGGGAGCTGTTTTTT. The chain has TRBV7-7 and TRBJ2-2; 7 positions match TRBD1. CDR3 length: 16 amino acids. Germline V gene lookup returns CDR1 SSHAT and CDR2 FNYEAQ (reference sequence).

This chain joins TRBV5-1 and TRBJ2-5; TRBD1 matches 7 bases. CDR1 is SGHRS, CDR2 YFSETQ, per germline. The CDR3 covers 15 residues. Germline trimming cut 4 bases from V and 4 bases from J; bases unmatched to any gene: 10. The CDR3 reads CASSARQGGAETQYF. The CDR3 DNA sequence: TGCGCCAGCAGCGCACGACAGGGTGGCGCAGAGACCCAGTACTTC.

The chain recombines TRBV9 with TRBJ2-7; 8 bases are a match to TRBD1. In germline, CDR1 is SGDLS, CDR2 YYNGEE. The ends lost 4 bases at V and 3 bases at J; junction bases unmatched: 9. The CDR3 has 15 residues. The CDR3 region has the DNA TGTGCCAGCAGCATCCGTTCGACAGGGGACTACGAGCAGTACTTC. This gives the protein CASSIRSTGDYEQYF.

The chain employs TRBV5-1 and TRBJ1-2; 7 bases are a match to TRBD1. V lost 3 bases, J lost 3 bases, and 11 bases stayed unmatched. There are 16 residues in the CDR3. CDR1 is SGHRS and CDR2 is YFSETQ in the germline V gene. CDR3 in amino acids: CASSWAPGQIDYGYTF. The CDR3 region has the DNA TGCGCCAGCAGCTGGGCTCCGGGACAGATTGACTATGGCTACACCTTC.

The chain uses TRBV11-2 and TRBJ2-5; 7 bases match TRBD1. V dropped 1 base and J dropped 4; count of bases not matched to a gene: 6. The CDR3 spans 15 residues. The germline CDR1 and CDR2 sequences are SGHAT and FQNNGV. The CDR3 DNA sequence: TGTGCCAGCAGCTTAGGCCCTAGGGACAGAGAGACCCAGTACTTC. Residues: CASSLGPRDRETQYF.

The rearrangement uses TRBV7-9 and TRBJ2-7, with 8 bases that match TRBD1. From germline, CDR1 is SEHNR and CDR2 FQNEAQ (reference sequence). This CDR3 has 14 amino acids. With 7 bases clipped from V and 5 bases from J, the junction kept 10 bases outside the gene matches. CDR3 nucleotide sequence: TGTGCCAGCACTTTGTCCCAGGGGGCTGACGAGCAGTACTTC. It specifies CASTLSQGADEQYF. The whole variable domain, filled in from reference TRBV7-9 and TRBJ2-7, reads DTGVSQNPRHKITKRGQNVTFRCDPISEHNRLYWYRQTLGQGPEFLTYFQNEAQLEKSRLLSDRFSAERPKGSFSTLEIQRTEQGDSAMYLCASTLSQGADEQYFGPGTRLTVT.